What follows are 28 T cell receptor beta chains derived from one specimen sequenced in a study of PD-1 blockade in classical Hodgkin lymphoma. Profiling relied on immunoSEQ multiplex PCR, and the TCRdb table lists in-frame clones only, not all of them. The data contain around 99,000 clones, roughly 76% of them singletons. Each patient's relapse followed autologous stem cell transplantation, and brentuximab vedotin exposure varied. Source: peripheral blood mononuclear cells (PBMCs), taken before the second cycle of nivolumab. The receptors were sampled from a human donor with classical Hodgkin lymphoma.

This clone was recorded only once. The chain couples TRBV7-2 to TRBJ1-2; no firm D call. Germline CDR1 SGHTA, CDR2 FQGNSA. V was shortened by 2 bases and J by 7 bases, with 11 bases between the two germline ends. The CDR3 runs to 13 residues. CDR3 nucleotide sequence: TGTGCCAGCAGCTTATTTGTATGGGGTGGCTACACCTTC. It yields the protein CASSLFVWGGYTF.

The chain has TRBV29-1 and TRBJ1-1; TRBD1 is a possible D gene (5 bases). The CDR3 totals 11 residues. Germline lookup yields CDR1 SQVTM and CDR2 ANQGSEA. V was cut by 4 bases and J by 4 bases, with 7 bases left in between. This CDR3 is CSVARATEAFF. The CDR3 DNA reads as TGCAGCGTTGCCAGGGCCACTGAAGCTTTCTTT.

This chain connects TRBV7-9 to TRBJ1-2, with unresolved D. Trimming cost V 1 base and J 10 bases, with 7 bases left between them. The length of the CDR3 is 11 residues. In germline, CDR1 is SEHNR, CDR2 FQNEAQ (reference sequence). The CDR3 here is CASSLDSFYTF. The CDR3 DNA follows: TGTGCCAGCAGCTTAGATAGTTTCTACACCTTC. Full variable domain (remainder filled in from reference TRBV7-9 and TRBJ1-2): DTGVSQNPRHKITKRGQNVTFRCDPISEHNRLYWYRQTLGQGPEFLTYFQNEAQLEKSRLLSDRFSAERPKGSFSTLEIQRTEQGDSAMYLCASSLDSFYTFGSGTRLTVV.

V is TRBV29-1 and J is TRBJ2-1, with TRBD1 matching over 8 bases. CDR3 length: 18 residues. The V and J ends lost 7 bases and 0 bases, in that order; junction bases with no gene match: 17. CDR1 is SQVTM and CDR2 is ANQGSEA in the germline V gene. This CDR3 is CSASDRALAESSYNEQFF. In DNA form, the CDR3 reads TGCAGCGCCTCGGACAGGGCGTTAGCGGAGAGCTCCTACAATGAGCAGTTCTTC.

This chain links TRBV12-5 with TRBJ1-3; D is unclear. The V gene lost 1 base and the J gene lost 4 bases, with 8 bases spanning the gap. CDR3 size: 14 residues. Germline CDR1 is LGHNT and CDR2 is FRNRAP. The CDR3 loop reads CASGLGTGGNTIYF. CDR3 coding DNA: TGTGCTAGTGGTTTGGGGACGGGAGGAAACACCATATATTTT. The whole variable domain, filled in from reference TRBV12-5 and TRBJ1-3, reads DARVTQTPRHKVTEMGQEVTMRCQPILGHNTVFWYRQTMMQGLELLAYFRNRAPLDDSGMPKDRFSAEMPDATLATLKIQPSEPRDSAVYFCASGLGTGGNTIYFGEGSWLTVV.

The rearrangement uses TRBV27 and TRBJ2-7; perhaps TRBD1 as D (5 bases). Germline V CDR1 and CDR2: MNHEY, SMNVEV (reference sequence). This CDR3 region has 16 residues. V lost 7 bases and J lost 1, with 20 bases in between. The CDR3 reads CASKTTKAAGSYEQYF. The CDR3 DNA is TGTGCCAGCAAGACCACAAAGGCGGCAGGGTCCTACGAGCAGTACTTC.

V and J are TRBV6-6 and TRBJ2-3; D is unclear. V was clipped by 0 bases and J by 6 bases, with 4 bases between them. The CDR3 totals 12 residues. CDR1 and CDR2 (germline): MNHNY, SVGAGI (reference sequence). The CDR3 sequence is CASSYSGDTQYF. CDR3 nucleotide sequence: TGTGCCAGCAGTTACTCCGGGGATACGCAGTATTTT.

This chain links TRBV21-1 with TRBJ2-1. TRBV21-1 is listed as a pseudogene. The CDR3 spans 15 residues. This CDR3 is CASRGVPNGFHEQFF. In DNA, the CDR3 is TGTGCCAGCAGAGGCGTCCCGAATGGCTTCCATGAGCAGTTCTTC.

V and J are TRBV28 and TRBJ1-2; D is uncertain. Germline CDR1 and CDR2: MDHEN and SYDVKM. V shed 7 bases and J shed 6 bases, with 18 bases lying between them. This CDR3 has 14 residues. CDR3 DNA sequence: TGTGCCAGCATCTGGGAGGGCCGGTCAGATGGCTACACCTTC. It encodes CASIWEGRSDGYTF.

The V call is TRBV5-4, the J call TRBJ2-1; D is uncertain. CDR3 length: 14 residues. Trimming removed 4 bases at V and 6 bases at J, with 14 bases between. Germline loops: CDR1 SGHNT, CDR2 YYREEE (reference sequence). The CDR3 here is CASSTGSSGNEQFF. The CDR3 DNA reads as TGTGCCAGCAGCACGGGTTCCTCGGGCAATGAGCAGTTCTTC.

The chain recombines TRBV15 with TRBJ2-3; D unresolved. V lost 2 bases to trimming and J lost 4 bases, with 7 bases between them. CDR1 and CDR2 (germline): LNHNV, YYDKDF (reference sequence). This CDR3 comprises 13 residues. The CDR3 coding sequence is TGTGCCACCAGCAGAACCACTGCAGATACGCAGTATTTT. This codes for CATSRTTADTQYF.

This chain links TRBV19 with TRBJ1-2; maybe TRBD1 (5 bases). The germline gives CDR1 LNHDA, CDR2 SQIVND (reference sequence). The CDR3 length is 15 residues. Trimming cost V 8 bases and J 6 bases, with 22 bases left between them. This CDR3 is CASRTGGTLVDGYTF. CDR3 DNA: TGTGCCAGTCGGACGGGCGGGACGCTGGTGGATGGCTACACCTTC.

This chain uses TRBV9 with TRBJ1-2; D is possibly TRBD1 (5 bases). The CDR3 is 15 residues long. V was pared by 5 bases and J by 3 bases, with 17 bases between. Germline CDR1 is SGDLS and CDR2 is YYNGEE. The CDR3: CASSNQGGGYYGYTF. In DNA, the CDR3 is TGTGCCAGCAGTAACCAGGGTGGAGGTTACTATGGCTACACCTTC. The full variable domain, rest sourced from reference TRBV9 and TRBJ1-2, is DSGVTQTPKHLITATGQRVTLRCSPRSGDLSVYWYQQSLDQGLQFLIQYYNGEERAKGNILERFSAQQFPDLHSELNLSSLELGDSALYFCASSNQGGGYYGYTFGSGTRLTVV.

The chain couples TRBV10-3 to TRBJ1-5, with D perhaps matching TRBD1 (6 bases). Germline V lookup: CDR1 ENHRY, CDR2 SYGVKD. V dropped 3 bases and J dropped 0 bases, with 15 bases sitting between them. The length of the CDR3 is 17 residues. CDR3 in DNA: TGTGCCATCAGTGAAAGGGGGGATGGATATAGCAATCAGCCCCAGCATTTT. Translation gives CAISERGDGYSNQPQHF.

V is TRBV6-1 and J is TRBJ2-7; the D is unclear. V lost 5 bases to trimming and J lost 2 bases, with 7 bases between them. The CDR3 is 12 amino acids. Germline CDR1 reads MNHNS; CDR2 reads SASEGT. CDR3 nucleotides: TGTGCCAGCAGTACACGCCCCTACGAGCAGTACTTC. It specifies CASSTRPYEQYF.

This chain connects TRBV7-9 to TRBJ2-1; 7 bases fit TRBD2. V trimming: 10 bases; J trimming: 7 bases; junction bases outside the gene matches: 19. Germline loops: CDR1 SEHNR, CDR2 FQNEAQ (reference sequence). This CDR3 region has 16 residues. CDR3 DNA sequence: TGTGCCATGGGGGGGACGGCTGGTGCGGGAGAGAATGAGCAGTTCTTC. This sequence encodes CAMGGTAGAGENEQFF. Full variable domain (outside the CDR3, taken from reference TRBV7-9 and TRBJ2-1): DTGVSQNPRHKITKRGQNVTFRCDPISEHNRLYWYRQTLGQGPEFLTYFQNEAQLEKSRLLSDRFSAERPKGSFSTLEIQRTEQGDSAMYLCAMGGTAGAGENEQFFGPGTRLTVL.

The rearrangement joins TRBV2 to TRBJ2-7; no reliable D call. The CDR3 runs 14 residues. CDR1 is SNHLY, CDR2 FYNNEI, per germline. V lost 6 bases and J lost 3, with 15 bases in between. CDR3 nucleotides: TGTGCCAGCAGGCCGACCGGCCCGAGCTACGAGCAGTACTTC. Protein sequence: CASRPTGPSYEQYF.

This chain uses TRBV14 with TRBJ2-7; D gene unclear. The CDR3 extends over 12 amino acids. Between the trimmed V and J ends, which lost 4 bases and 1 base, there was a span of 5 bases. Germline V gene lookup returns CDR1 SGHDN and CDR2 FVKESK. The CDR3 reads CASSPASYEQYF. CDR3 sequence (DNA): TGTGCCAGCAGCCCAGCGTCCTACGAGCAGTACTTC.

This sequence joins TRBV19 and TRBJ2-7; 8 nucleotides match TRBD1. Germline V gives CDR1 LNHDA, CDR2 SQIVND (reference sequence). V dropped 3 bases and J dropped 12; count of bases not matched to a gene: 10. This CDR3 spans 13 amino acids. The CDR3 region is CASSMKGGQVMYF. CDR3 nucleotides: TGTGCCAGTAGTATGAAGGGGGGACAGGTGATGTACTTC.

This chain connects TRBV28 to TRBJ1-5, with TRBD1 identical over 9 bases. From germline, CDR1 is MDHEN and CDR2 SYDVKM. V was pared by 6 bases and J by 1 base, with 16 bases of the junction left unmatched. The CDR3 extends over 19 amino acids. For the CDR3, the DNA is TGTGCCAGCAGCCCTATATTAGGACAGGGGATATGGAGCAATCAGCCCCAGCATTTT. Translated: CASSPILGQGIWSNQPQHF.

The table lists this clone with a few counts. This chain links TRBV5-1 with TRBJ2-3; D perhaps matches TRBD2 (6 bases). This CDR3 has 16 amino acids. V gave up 1 base and J gave up 0 bases, with 12 bases separating them. Germline loops: CDR1 SGHRS, CDR2 YFSETQ. Here the CDR3 reads CASSLPRRESTDTQYF. CDR3 coding DNA: TGCGCCAGCAGCTTGCCACGTCGGGAGAGCACAGATACGCAGTATTTT.

This clone was recorded a few times. This rearrangement joins TRBV18 to TRBJ2-5, with 10 bases matching TRBD1. The J segment lost 5 bases and the V segment lost 4 bases, leaving 7 bases of the junction unmatched. This CDR3 spans 15 amino acids. The germline gives CDR1 KGHSH, CDR2 LQKENI. The CDR3 spells CASSRQGAKGETQYF. As DNA, the CDR3 is TGTGCCAGCTCACGACAGGGGGCAAAGGGTGAGACCCAGTACTTC. Full variable domain (remainder filled in from reference TRBV18 and TRBJ2-5): NAGVMQNPRHLVRRRGQEARLRCSPMKGHSHVYWYRQLPEEGLKFMVYLQKENIIDESGMPKERFSAEFPKEGPSILRIQQVVRGDSAAYFCASSRQGAKGETQYFGPGTRLLVL.

The rearrangement joins TRBV6-5 to TRBJ1-1; tentative D call: TRBD1 (6 bases). V was cut by 2 bases and J by 6 bases, with 16 bases left in between. The CDR3 totals 15 residues. The V gene's germline CDR1 is MNHEY and CDR2 SVGAGI. The chain's CDR3 is CASSYLTTGPAEAFF. The CDR3 bases are TGTGCCAGCAGTTACCTTACCACAGGGCCCGCTGAAGCTTTCTTT.

This chain uses TRBV28 with TRBJ1-4, with TRBD1 as a possible D gene (6 bases). Germline lookup yields CDR1 MDHEN and CDR2 SYDVKM. V was shortened by 6 bases and J by 8 bases, with 19 bases between the two germline ends. CDR3 length equals 15 residues. The DNA for the CDR3 is TGTGCCAGCAGGGACAGCCGAGGGGATGGGGAAAAACTGTTTTTT. Its protein product is CASRDSRGDGEKLFF.

The J gene is TRBJ2-6, the V gene TRBV28; TRBD1 aligns across 7 bases. The germline CDR1 and CDR2 sequences are MDHEN and SYDVKM. Trimming at V came to 5 bases and at J to 4 bases, leaving 2 bases not matched to a gene. The CDR3 is 14 amino acids. CDR3: CASSRTGGANVLTF. CDR3 in DNA: TGTGCCAGCAGTCGGACAGGAGGGGCCAACGTCCTGACTTTC.

The chain employs TRBV19 and TRBJ2-7; D possibly corresponds to TRBD2 (6 bases). The CDR3 sequence is 14 residues long. Trimming took off 3 bases at V and 2 bases at J, with 11 bases between the two ends. Germline V gives CDR1 LNHDA, CDR2 SQIVND (reference sequence). Here the CDR3 DNA reads TGTGCCAGTAGTATCGGGGCGGGACCCTACGAGCAGTACTTC. Its protein is CASSIGAGPYEQYF.

The chain recombines TRBV6-4 with TRBJ1-2; no firm D call. Germline CDR1 reads MRHNA; CDR2 reads SNTAGT. V gave up 4 bases and J gave up 4 bases, with 13 bases separating them. The CDR3 sequence is 14 residues long. This chain's CDR3 is CASSVEGGTYGYTF. CDR3 DNA sequence: TGTGCCAGCAGTGTGGAGGGTGGTACCTATGGCTACACCTTC.

This clone was detected a few times. The V call is TRBV19, the J call TRBJ1-4; maybe TRBD1 (5 bases). Germline V gives CDR1 LNHDA, CDR2 SQIVND (reference sequence). The CDR3 extends over 16 amino acids. V dropped 5 bases and J dropped 7 bases, with 20 bases sitting between them. CDR3 coding DNA: TGTGCCAGTAGTCCCCTCCGGGACGGCACGAGTGAAAAACTGTTTTTT. This translates into CASSPLRDGTSEKLFF.